This TCR beta chain came from a study of blood T cell repertoires in COVID-19. Overall study: The study drew acute and convalescent COVID-19 samples from the United States, Italy and Spain.

This clone was seen a single time. V shed 6 bases and J shed 6 bases, with 14 bases lying between them. From germline, CDR1 is LGHDT and CDR2 YNNKEL (reference sequence). This CDR3 contains 14 residues. The authors' processing: Reference gene primer amplification gave nucleated cell count estimates. The data were produced by immunoSEQ multiplex PCR, yet TCRdb's version contains in-frame clones alone and is incomplete. V and J calls and clone size come straight from that table; D and trimming were deduced from the DNA. The repertoire has about 190,000 clones, roughly 89% of them found once; the top ten carry 0.55% to 0.8%.

This chain links TRBV3-1 (or the pseudogene TRBV3-2) with TRBJ1-4; TRBD1 might be the D (5 bases). The receptor was derived from a man between 50 and 59 years old with acute or convalescent COVID-19. The sequenced sample was peripheral blood. CDR3 bases: TGTGCCAGCAGGACTAGACGGGACGATGAAAAACTGTTTTTT. It encodes CASRTRRDDEKLFF.